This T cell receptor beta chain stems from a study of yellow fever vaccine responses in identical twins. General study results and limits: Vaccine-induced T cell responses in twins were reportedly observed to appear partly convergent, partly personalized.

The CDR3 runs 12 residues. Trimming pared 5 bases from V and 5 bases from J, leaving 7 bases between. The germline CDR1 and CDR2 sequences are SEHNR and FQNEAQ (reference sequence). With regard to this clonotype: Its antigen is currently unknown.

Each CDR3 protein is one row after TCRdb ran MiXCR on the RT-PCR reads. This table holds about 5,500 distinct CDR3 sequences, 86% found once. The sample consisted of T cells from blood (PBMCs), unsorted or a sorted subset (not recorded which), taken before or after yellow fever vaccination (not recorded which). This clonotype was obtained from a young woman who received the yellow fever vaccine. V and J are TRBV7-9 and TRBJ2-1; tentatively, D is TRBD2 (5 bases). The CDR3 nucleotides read TGTGCCAGCAGCGGACTCGACAATGAGCAGTTCTTC. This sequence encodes CASSGLDNEQFF.